Following are 30 T cell receptor beta chains from one sample sequenced in a study of blood T cell repertoires in COVID-19. Data came from immunoSEQ multiplex PCR; TCRdb stores just in-frame clones and leaves some out. The data contain some 120,000 clones, 75% to 85% of them singletons. Specimen: peripheral blood. The receptor source for this set is a man aged 40-49 years with active or convalescent COVID-19.

The V gene is TRBV24-1, the J gene TRBJ2-1, with 7 bases that match TRBD2. This CDR3 spans 17 amino acids. In germline, CDR1 is KGHDR, CDR2 SFDVKD. V lost 2 bases and J lost 4; bases outside the gene matches: 10. CDR3 residues: CATSDYAGEGLYNEQFF. CDR3 nucleotides: TGTGCCACCAGTGATTACGCCGGGGAGGGCCTTTACAATGAGCAGTTCTTC.

The chain employs TRBV10-3 and TRBJ1-2, with 8 bases matching TRBD1. Germline V gene data show CDR1 as ENHRY and CDR2 as SYGVKD. The V segment lost 5 bases and the J segment 2 bases; nucleotides outside the gene matches: 10. This CDR3 spans 16 amino acids. CDR3 in DNA: TGTGCCATCAGTCGGTCAGGGGGCGATTCCAACTATGGCTACACCTTC. This encodes CAISRSGGDSNYGYTF.

This clone was recorded once. The CDR3 DNA follows: TGTGCCAGCAAATTTCTGGGGACAGGGTACACTGAAGCTTTCTTT. Translated, it gives CASKFLGTGYTEAFF. This chain uses TRBV27 with TRBJ1-1; 9 nucleotides line up with TRBD1. This CDR3 comprises 15 residues. In germline, CDR1 is MNHEY, CDR2 SMNVEV (reference sequence). The junction had 9 bases not matched to a gene; V was cut back by 7 bases and J by 3 bases.

The gene calls are TRBV12-5 and TRBJ2-7; maybe TRBD2 (7 bases). V gave up 0 bases and J gave up 5 bases, with 17 bases separating them. The length of the CDR3 is 16 residues. Germline CDR1 reads LGHNT; CDR2 reads FRNRAP. Here the CDR3 DNA reads TGTGCTAGTGGTTTGGTAGTGGGAAGGGGGGGCGACGAGCAGTACTTC. As protein: CASGLVVGRGGDEQYF.

The chain uses TRBV7-9 and TRBJ1-2; D might be TRBD1 (5 bases). The CDR3 is 15 amino acids. The V gene's germline CDR1 is SEHNR and CDR2 FQNEAQ (reference sequence). Trimming removed 5 bases from V and 4 bases from J, with 17 bases in between. The CDR3 sequence is CASSLSGASGYGYTF. The CDR3 bases are TGTGCCAGCAGCCTAAGTGGGGCTTCTGGCTATGGCTACACCTTC.

The chain joins TRBV13 to TRBJ1-1, with D unclear. This CDR3 comprises 12 residues. The V end was cut by 4 bases, the J end by 7 bases, with 10 bases between. From germline, CDR1 is PRHDT and CDR2 FYEKMQ (reference sequence). The CDR3 reads CASSSRTREAFF. In nucleotides, the CDR3 is TGTGCCAGCAGCTCACGGACTCGTGAAGCTTTCTTT.

The chain recombines TRBV9 with TRBJ2-4; no clear D. Germline V gene sequence: CDR1 SGDLS, CDR2 YYNGEE. Trimming removed 0 bases at V and 0 bases at J, with 7 bases between. The CDR3 runs 15 residues. This CDR3 reads CASSVDPVAKNIQYF. DNA for the CDR3: TGTGCCAGCAGCGTAGACCCAGTAGCCAAAAACATTCAGTACTTC.

Note on this clone: The junction does not match germline at one end; this may be a read error. The V and J genes are TRBV14 and TRBJ2-7; 12 bases line up with TRBD2. The CDR3 is made up of 13 amino acids. Germline loops: CDR1 SGHDN, CDR2 FVKESK. This CDR3 reads CASSQTLAGGRNF. CDR3 coding DNA: TGTGCCAGCAGCCAGACCCTAGCGGGAGGGCGGAACTTC.

J is TRBJ2-4 and V is TRBV23-1; 9 bases map to TRBD2. TRBV23-1 is reported as an ORF; its role is uncertain. The CDR3 is made up of 22 amino acids. The ends lost 0 bases at V and 0 bases at J; junction bases unmatched: 18. The CDR3 DNA sequence: TGCGCCAGCAGTCAATCGCTCGGGGTAGCGGGAGAAAAAAGGGAAGCCAAAAACATTCAGTACTTC. It yields the protein CASSQSLGVAGEKREAKNIQYF.

This clone was observed a handful of times. The rearrangement joins TRBV5-1 to TRBJ2-3, with 8 nucleotides matching TRBD2. Trimming took 8 bases from V and 0 from J; bases not matched to a gene: 8. CDR1 is SGHRS, CDR2 YFSETQ, per germline. The CDR3 consists of 15 residues. CDR3 in amino acids: CASSYIAGSTDTQYF. CDR3 nucleotide sequence: TGCGCCAGTTCTTACATAGCGGGGAGCACAGATACGCAGTATTTT.

The chain is built from TRBV30 and TRBJ1-1; D gene uncertain. Germline V lookup: CDR1 GTSNPN, CDR2 SVGIG (reference sequence). The V and J ends lost 2 bases and 6 bases respectively, with 16 bases between them. The CDR3 has 14 residues. The CDR3, as DNA: TGTGCCTGGAGTTTCCGGATGCGCGGCGCTGAAGCTTTCTTT. Its translation: CAWSFRMRGAEAFF.

This chain uses TRBV12-3 or TRBV12-4 with TRBJ1-6, with D maybe TRBD1 (6 bases). The CDR3 loop spans 13 amino acids. V dropped 5 bases and J dropped 7 bases, with 9 bases sitting between them. The CDR3 region is CASSPQGNSPLHF. CDR3 DNA sequence: TGTGCCAGCAGTCCCCAGGGGAATTCACCCCTCCACTTT.

The chain uses TRBV6-5 and TRBJ2-7; D remains ambiguous. The CDR3 runs to 11 residues. Trimming removed 7 bases at V and 2 bases at J, with 6 bases between. CDR1 and CDR2 from the germline V gene are MNHEY and SVGAGI. CDR3 in amino acids: CASTHTYEQYF. The CDR3 nucleotides are TGTGCCAGCACCCACACCTACGAGCAGTACTTC.

The chain links TRBV12-5 to TRBJ1-2, with no clear D. V lost 6 bases and J 3 bases, leaving 11 bases between the germline ends. CDR1 is LGHNT, CDR2 FRNRAP, per germline. The CDR3 extends over 13 amino acids. DNA of the CDR3: TGTGCTAGTGGCTCCGTAGGAGACTATGGCTACACCTTC. This sequence encodes CASGSVGDYGYTF.

This clone was observed once. This chain uses TRBV28 with TRBJ1-5; 8 bases are a match to TRBD1. Germline CDR1 MDHEN, CDR2 SYDVKM. The length of the CDR3 is 15 residues. Losses at the gene ends were 9 bases for V and 3 bases for J; bases not matched to a gene: 10. The CDR3 is CASAPGGINNQPQHF. In DNA form, the CDR3 reads TGTGCCAGTGCCCCAGGGGGCATTAACAATCAGCCCCAGCATTTT.

The chain employs TRBV29-1 and TRBJ2-1, with 9 positions matching TRBD2. CDR1 is SQVTM, CDR2 ANQGSEA, per germline. The CDR3 totals 13 residues. The V segment lost 3 bases and the J segment 7 bases; nucleotides outside the gene matches: 4. The CDR3 spells CSVDASGKNEQFF. CDR3 sequence (DNA): TGCAGCGTTGATGCTAGCGGGAAAAATGAGCAGTTCTTC.

This clone was found once. The V call is TRBV12-3 or TRBV12-4, the J call TRBJ2-7, with D tentatively TRBD2 (5 bases). Trimming removed 5 bases at V and 2 bases at J, with 10 bases between. CDR3 length: 13 amino acids. The CDR3 reads CASSTTTPYEQYF. The CDR3 DNA follows: TGTGCCAGCAGTACGACTACCCCCTACGAGCAGTACTTC.

Written as DNA, the CDR3 is TGTGCCAGCAGCTTAGGCAGGGAGAACACTGAAGCTTTCTTT. Its translation: CASSLGRENTEAFF. The chain recombines TRBV11-3 with TRBJ1-1; maybe TRBD1 (5 bases). Germline V lookup: CDR1 SGHNT, CDR2 YENEEA. This CDR3 comprises 14 residues. The V end lost 1 base, the J end lost 1 base, and 7 bases lay between the germline ends.

This clone was observed a single time. The V and J genes are TRBV4-2 and TRBJ1-1; 9 positions agree with TRBD1. The CDR3 extends over 14 amino acids. With V trimmed by 5 bases and J by 6 bases, 7 bases remained unmatched. Germline values: CDR1 LGHNA, CDR2 YNFKEQ. CDR3: CASSVTGGDAEAFF. CDR3 DNA: TGTGCCAGCAGCGTAACAGGGGGCGACGCTGAAGCTTTCTTT.

The chain combines TRBV28 with TRBJ1-2; D possibly corresponds to TRBD1 (6 bases). CDR3 size: 15 residues. V lost 3 bases and J lost 2, with 13 bases in between. Germline lookup yields CDR1 MDHEN and CDR2 SYDVKM. CDR3 in amino acids: CASSFMTGGNYGYTF. The CDR3 region has the DNA TGTGCCAGCAGTTTTATGACAGGAGGAAACTATGGCTACACCTTC.

The chain is built from TRBV6-6 and TRBJ1-2; no reliable D call. There are 10 residues in the CDR3. Trimming left V 8 bases short and J 8 bases short, with 9 bases between. Germline V lookup: CDR1 MNHNY, CDR2 SVGAGI (reference sequence). The CDR3 DNA reads as TGTGCCAGCCTGGGAGGGGGCTACACCTTC. Its protein is CASLGGGYTF.

This rearrangement joins TRBV11-2 to TRBJ1-2, with 7 bases aligning to TRBD1. The V gene end was trimmed by 6 bases and the J gene end by 7 bases; junction bases not matched to a gene: 2. CDR3 length: 11 residues. Germline-derived CDR1 and CDR2 are SGHAT and FQNNGV. CDR3 protein: CASRSGGGYTF. CDR3 in DNA: TGTGCCAGCAGGTCAGGGGGTGGCTACACCTTC. Combining the CDR3 with reference TRBV11-2 and TRBJ1-2 gives the whole variable domain EAGVAQSPRYKIIEKRQSVAFWCNPISGHATLYWYQQILGQGPKLLIQFQNNGVVDDSQLPKDRFSAERLKGVDSTLKIQPAKLEDSAVYLCASRSGGGYTFGSGTRLTVV.

The chain combines TRBV27 with TRBJ1-1, with a weak D call TRBD1 (5 bases). The CDR3 totals 14 residues. V was pared by 6 bases and J by 1 base, with 12 bases between. CDR1 is MNHEY, CDR2 SMNVEV, per germline (reference sequence). The CDR3 nucleotides read TGTGCCAGCAGCGCTCTTCAGGGGAACACTGAAGCTTTCTTT. Translating gives CASSALQGNTEAFF.

V gene TRBV9 combines with J gene TRBJ1-3; D not certain. Germline lookup yields CDR1 SGDLS and CDR2 YYNGEE. Trimming stripped 2 bases from V and 4 bases from J, with 10 bases between. The CDR3 has 14 amino acids. CDR3 region: CASSVGRYGNTIYF. CDR3 nucleotide sequence: TGTGCCAGCAGCGTGGGCCGGTACGGAAACACCATATATTTT.

The chain links TRBV4-1 to TRBJ2-7; TRBD2 is a possible D gene (7 bases). V was cut by 0 bases and J by 7 bases, with 25 bases left in between. Germline V lookup: CDR1 MGHRA, CDR2 YSYEKL. The CDR3 totals 18 residues. CDR3 sequence (DNA): TGCGCCAGCAGCCAAGAGAGGTATGGGGGGGCGCGTTTGGAGGAGCAGTACTTC. Translating it yields CASSQERYGGARLEEQYF.

The rearrangement uses TRBV9 and TRBJ2-3; the match to TRBD2 covers 15 bases. Germline-derived CDR1 and CDR2 are SGDLS and YYNGEE. With V trimmed by 4 bases and J by 4 bases, 7 bases remained unmatched. This CDR3 is 17 amino acids long. CDR3 loop: CASSPRTSGGAADTQYF. CDR3 in DNA: TGTGCCAGCAGCCCACGGACTAGCGGGGGGGCCGCAGATACGCAGTATTTT.

This chain connects TRBV9 to TRBJ2-1, with D possibly TRBD2 on 5 matching bases. V was trimmed by 1 base and J by 12 bases, leaving 14 bases between them. The CDR3 extends over 13 amino acids. CDR1 is SGDLS and CDR2 is YYNGEE in the germline V gene. In DNA form, the CDR3 reads TGTGCCAGCAGCGTAAACCAGGCTGAGGGGCAGTTCTTC. Protein product: CASSVNQAEGQFF.

The chain recombines TRBV3-1 (or the pseudogene TRBV3-2) with TRBJ1-4; 7 nucleotides agree with TRBD1. This CDR3 region has 16 residues. In germline, CDR1 is LGHDT, CDR2 YNNKEL (reference sequence). Trimming at V came to 0 bases and at J to 8 bases, leaving 9 bases not matched to a gene. This CDR3 is CASSQEAATGREKLFF. For the CDR3, the DNA is TGTGCCAGCAGCCAAGAAGCCGCGACAGGGCGAGAAAAACTGTTTTTT.

This clone is a singleton in its sample. CDR3: CASSLVGDTEAFF. Written as DNA, the CDR3 is TGTGCCAGCAGTTTAGTAGGGGACACTGAAGCTTTCTTT. The chain joins TRBV12-3 or TRBV12-4 to TRBJ1-1, with TRBD1 as a possible D gene (5 bases). The V gene lost 1 base and the J gene lost 3 bases, with 6 bases spanning the gap. The CDR3 loop spans 13 amino acids.

The chain employs TRBV11-2 and TRBJ2-7; D is possibly TRBD2 (5 bases). The CDR3 length is 14 residues. Between the trimmed V and J ends, which lost 1 base and 3 bases, there was a span of 10 bases. Germline values: CDR1 SGHAT, CDR2 FQNNGV. The CDR3 reads CASSLGVGSYEQYF. The CDR3 DNA sequence: TGTGCCAGCAGCTTAGGAGTAGGGAGCTACGAGCAGTACTTC.